These 10 T cell receptor beta chains were sequenced from one sample in a study of blood T cells in healthy people across ages. With a J-beta primer mix and a sample-barcoded 5' primer, a second PCR ran about 7 to 12 cycles. MiXCR, applied by TCRdb to the 5' RACE reads, yields one record per CDR3 protein. Among some 780,000 distinct CDR3 sequences listed, around three fifths were seen once. The sample taken for sequencing was blood. The source is a man in his forties in good health.

This clonotype turned up a few times. V and J are TRBV29-1 and TRBJ2-1, with D possibly being TRBD1 or TRBD2 (6 bases each). This CDR3 comprises 14 residues. The ends were cut back, 3 bases at V and 9 bases at J, with 18 bases in the middle. Germline V lookup: CDR1 SQVTM, CDR2 ANQGSEA. CDR3 loop: CSVDSTGATGEQFF. DNA for the CDR3: TGCAGCGTTGACTCTACGGGGGCCACGGGTGAGCAGTTCTTC.

The CDR3 is CASRRTGVMEQYF. As DNA, the CDR3 is TGTGCCAGCAGACGTACAGGGGTGATGGAGCAGTACTTC. V gene TRBV5-8 combines with J gene TRBJ2-4, with 7 bases identical to TRBD1. The CDR3 contains 13 residues. With V trimmed by 5 bases and J by 13 bases, 12 bases remained unmatched. Germline CDR1 and CDR2: SGHTS and YDEGEE.

This rearrangement joins TRBV6-6 to TRBJ2-5; D is uncertain. This CDR3 has 13 residues. V lost 6 bases and J 2 bases, leaving 10 bases between the germline ends. The germline V gene encodes CDR1 MNHNY and CDR2 SVGAGI (reference sequence). CDR3 loop: CASSYQFQETQYF. The CDR3 region has the DNA TGTGCCAGCAGCTACCAGTTTCAAGAGACCCAGTACTTC.

The J gene is TRBJ2-5, the V gene TRBV5-1; 8 bases fit TRBD1. J gave up 2 bases and V 4 bases, and 7 bases lay outside the gene matches. This CDR3 has 15 residues. Germline assignment: CDR1 SGHRS and CDR2 YFSETQ. The CDR3 loop reads CASSGRGLPQETQYF. CDR3 coding DNA: TGCGCCAGCAGCGGCAGGGGGCTACCTCAAGAGACCCAGTACTTC.

The chain carries TRBV30 and TRBJ2-2; D is undetermined. With 4 bases removed from V and 2 bases from J, the gap between germline ends came to 8 bases. Germline CDR1 is GTSNPN and CDR2 is SVGIG (reference sequence). The CDR3 spans 13 residues. CDR3 coding DNA: TGTGCCTGGATGGGTCCAAACACCGGGGAGCTGTTTTTT. Translating it yields CAWMGPNTGELFF.

This clonotype was recorded a few times. The chain employs TRBV20-1 and TRBJ2-3; D possibly corresponds to TRBD1 (6 bases). The CDR3 is 12 residues long. Trimming pared 1 base from V and 5 bases from J, leaving 7 bases between. Germline loops: CDR1 DFQATT, CDR2 SNEGSKA (reference sequence). CDR3 residues: CSARGGGDTQYF. CDR3 coding DNA: TGCAGTGCTAGAGGAGGGGGAGATACGCAGTATTTT.

With respect to this clonotype: One junction end does not reproduce the germline sequence, and a read error may be involved. The chain has TRBV7-2 and TRBJ2-5; 7 bases line up with TRBD1. TRBJ2-7 matches the DNA end more closely, so the J call is doubtful. CDR3 length: 14 amino acids. CDR1 and CDR2 from the germline V gene are SGHTA and FQGNSA. The CDR3 bases are TGTGCCGGCAGTTCTCAACCAGGGGGCTACGAGCAGTACTTC. Protein product: CAGSSQPGGYEQYF.

This clonotype was recorded at least ten times. This chain joins TRBV9 and TRBJ2-7; 10 nucleotides align to TRBD2. The germline V gene encodes CDR1 SGDLS and CDR2 YYNGEE. The CDR3 has 17 amino acids. The junction had 8 bases not matched to a gene; V was cut back by 0 bases and J by 2 bases. CDR3 DNA sequence: TGTGCCAGCAGCGTAGGGGCTAGCGGGAGCCATCCCTACGAGCAGTACTTC. Translating it yields CASSVGASGSHPYEQYF.

This clonotype appeared a few times. The rearrangement links TRBV6-2 or TRBV6-3 to TRBJ2-7; tentative D call: TRBD2 (5 bases). This CDR3 comprises 18 residues. The germline CDR1 and CDR2 sequences are MNHEY and SVGEGT. Trimming left V 5 bases short and J 4 bases short, with 27 bases between. The CDR3 region has the DNA TGTGCCAGCAGTACCCCGGTGGAGAGGGCAGGTCTCAAATACGAGCAGTACTTC. It specifies CASSTPVERAGLKYEQYF.

The J gene is TRBJ2-3, the V gene TRBV27; 8 bases align to TRBD2. The CDR3 has 14 residues. V dropped 10 bases and J dropped 4; count of bases not matched to a gene: 10. CDR1 is MNHEY, CDR2 SMNVEV, per germline (reference sequence). The chain's CDR3 is CATQGLAGSDTQYF. In DNA, the CDR3 is TGTGCCACCCAAGGACTAGCAGGCTCAGATACGCAGTATTTT.